This TCR beta chain was profiled in a study of control samples from healthy donors and cancer patients. Assay: immunoSEQ multiplex PCR; the TCRdb copy retains only in-frame clones and omits some. The sample lists a few hundred thousand clones, 75% to 95% occurring once. The source material was PBMCs. This sequence was found in a man aged 35-49 years with head and neck cancer.

CDR3 region: CASSSWTSSNTGELFF. Written as DNA, the CDR3 is TGTGCCAGCAGTTCCTGGACTAGCAGTAACACCGGGGAGCTGTTTTTT. This chain uses TRBV6-5 with TRBJ2-2, with 8 bases that match TRBD2. The CDR3 is 16 residues long. V shed 4 bases and J 2 bases; nucleotides not matched to a gene: 6. Looked up from germline, CDR1 is MNHEY and CDR2 is SVGAGI.